This T cell receptor (beta chain) appears in the sequencing data of a study of response to subunit inactivated influenza vaccine. This clonotype was observed many times. What it binds is unknown. Study outcomes and limitations: The authors suggested that few new T cells are recruited per seasonal influenza vaccination.

The CDR3 has 15 amino acids. CDR1 is MNHEY, CDR2 SVGEGT, per germline. V trimming: 5 bases; J trimming: 4 bases; junction bases outside the gene matches: 7. TCRdb analysed the RT-PCR reads with MiXCR anew, one entry per CDR3 protein. The table lists 400,000 to 650,000 distinct CDR3 sequences, approximately 7.7% of them singletons. The sequence derives from a man between 50 and 70 years old who received an inactivated influenza vaccine. Sequencing was performed on PBMCs from blood, taken around 25 months after vaccination. The chain recombines TRBV6-2 or TRBV6-3 with TRBJ2-1, with TRBD1 matching 8 bases. The CDR3 sequence is CASSKYRGIYNEQFF. Written as DNA, the CDR3 is TGTGCCAGCAGTAAATACAGGGGGATATACAATGAGCAGTTCTTC.